The T cell receptor beta chain described here comes from a study of a mutant IDH1 vaccine in newly diagnosed glioma. Study in general: Earlier care involved radiotherapy, temozolomide, or both, and the majority received both.

With 2 bases clipped from V and 7 bases from J, the junction kept 9 bases outside the gene matches. CDR1 MNHNS and CDR2 SASEGT come from the germline V gene. CDR3 size: 17 residues. Time point described: week 35, safety follow-up. Each dose of the vaccine consisted of 300 ug of mutant IDH1 20-mer peptide, with topical imiquimod. Patients received eight vaccinations in weeks 1, 3, 5, 7, 11, 15, 19, 23. Astrocytomas found in donors were new, WHO grade 3 or 4, IDH1-mutant and ATRX-lost. The table lists this clone with a count of one. Its antigen remains unknown. Sequencing used immunoSEQ multiplex PCR; TCRdb keeps in-frame clones, though not all of them. The repertoire holds fewer than 55,000 clones, with 81% as singletons.

J is TRBJ2-1 and V is TRBV6-1; TRBD1 agrees at 12 bases. The source material was PBMCs, sampled from a glioma patient whose treatment included an IDH1 peptide vaccine. This sequence originates from a woman aged 40-49 years with glioma. Some clones in this sample may be carry-over from other donors' samples. The CDR3 is CASSELGGQGARNEQFF. CDR3 DNA: TGTGCCAGCAGTGAATTGGGGGGACAGGGGGCGAGGAATGAGCAGTTCTTC.